These T cell receptor beta chains were read from a single sample in a study of blood T cell repertoires in COVID-19. Measured with immunoSEQ multiplex PCR; TCRdb has only the in-frame clones, and not every one. The sample has 70,000 to 95,000 clones, over 80% seen once. Sequencing was done on a sample of peripheral blood. The receptors were gathered from a woman in her fifties or sixties with acute or convalescent COVID-19. The CDR3 runs from the conserved cysteine through the conserved F or W. The order of the fields is D gene, V gene, J gene, clone size, CDR3 DNA, CDR3 protein. D genes are given only for firm matches. Clone size is given for some rows only: seen once, a few or many times, or a class if the clone is expanded.

>TRBD1|TRBV28|TRBJ1-3|-
TGTGCCAGCGAAACAGGGGCTGGAAACACCATATATTTT
CASETGAGNTIYF
>TRBD1|TRBV3-1/TRBV3-2|TRBJ2-7|-
TGTGCCAGCAGCCAAGTGGGGGACAGGGAGTACGAGCAGTACTTC
CASSQVGDREYEQYF
>-|TRBV5-1|TRBJ2-1|-
TGCGCCAGCAGCCCGTTCGGGGCCTACAATGAGCAGTTCTTC
CASSPFGAYNEQFF
>-|TRBV5-1|TRBJ1-2|-
TGCGCCAGCGATACGGGGAATGTTGGAGGTTCGCGCTACACCTTC
CASDTGNVGGSRYTF
>-|TRBV18|TRBJ1-5|few
TGTGCCAGCTCACCAACAGGATCGGGCAATCAGCCCCAGCATTTT
CASSPTGSGNQPQHF
>-|TRBV4-2|TRBJ1-2|-
TGTGCCAGCAGCCAAAGCTCCGCAGGGTATCGAGACTATGGCTACACCTTC
CASSQSSAGYRDYGYTF
>TRBD2|TRBV7-6|TRBJ2-7|-
TGTGCCAGCAGCCGAGGGACTAGCGGGATGATCGGCTACGAGCAGTACTTC
CASSRGTSGMIGYEQYF
>-|TRBV18|TRBJ1-4|once
TGTGCCAGCTCACCGGACCAGGGGATTAATGAAAAACTGTTTTTT
CASSPDQGINEKLFF
>TRBD1|TRBV19|TRBJ1-5|-
TGTGCCACCACCGACAGGGGAGGCAATCAGCCCCAGCATTTT
CATTDRGGNQPQHF
>-|TRBV7-9|TRBJ1-2|-
TGTGCCAGCAGCCCCGTCGCTCAACGGGGGGCGTTTGGCTATGGCTACACCTTC
CASSPVAQRGAFGYGYTF
>-|TRBV5-8|TRBJ1-5|-
TGTGCCAGCAGCCTGACTTATCAGCCCCAGCATTTT
CASSLTYQPQHF
>-|TRBV28|TRBJ1-1|-
TGTGCCAGCAGCCCGGCAGGGACTGTGAACACTGAAGCTTTCTTT
CASSPAGTVNTEAFF
>TRBD1|TRBV7-2|TRBJ1-6|-
TGTGCCAGCAGCTTAGCGACAGGGAACTCACCCCTCCACTTT
CASSLATGNSPLHF
>TRBD2|TRBV9|TRBJ2-1|-
TGTGCCAGCAGCGTAACTAGCGGGTATAACAATGAGCAGTTCTTC
CASSVTSGYNNEQFF
>-|TRBV6-1|TRBJ2-2|-
TGTGCCAGCAGTGTCGTCTTACAGTTTAACACCGGGGAGCTGTTTTTT
CASSVVLQFNTGELFF
>-|TRBV2|TRBJ1-1|-
TGTGCCAGCAGTCCCGAGAGCGCTGCGAACACTGAAGCTTTCTTT
CASSPESAANTEAFF
>TRBD1|TRBV6-4|TRBJ1-6|-
TGTGCCAGCAGCAGAGACAGGGCTGGAAATTCACCCCTCCACTTT
CASSRDRAGNSPLHF
>-|TRBV27|TRBJ1-1|once
TGTGCCAGCAGTTTATCCAGGCTCAACACTGAAGCTTTCTTT
CASSLSRLNTEAFF
>TRBD1|TRBV9|TRBJ1-1|few
TGTGCCAGCAGCGCCCGGGGACAGGTGAACACTGAAGCTTTCTTT
CASSARGQVNTEAFF
>-|TRBV5-4|TRBJ2-7|-
TGTGCCAGCAGCTTGGGGAGGGTCAGCTCCTACGAGCAGTACTTC
CASSLGRVSSYEQYF
>TRBD1|TRBV5-8|TRBJ1-1|-
TGTGCCAGCAGGTATGGACAGGGGTTGAACACTGAAGCTTTCTTT
CASRYGQGLNTEAFF
>-|TRBV5-1|TRBJ2-3|-
TGCGCCAGCAGCTTGGCGCTCTCGGGGGTAGCAGATACGCAGTATTTT
CASSLALSGVADTQYF
>-|TRBV5-1|TRBJ1-1|-
TGCGCCAGCAGCTTGGAGGTGGCGGTGAACACTGAAGCTTTCTTT
CASSLEVAVNTEAFF
>TRBD2|TRBV4-2|TRBJ2-3|-
TGTGCCAGCAGGGGTAGCGGGACTACCCTACGGGACACAGATACGCAGTATTTT
CASRGSGTTLRDTDTQYF
>TRBD2|TRBV18|TRBJ2-3|-
TGTGCCAGCTCACCCGGACTAGCGGGAGGGCCAGATACGCAGTATTTT
CASSPGLAGGPDTQYF
>TRBD2|TRBV27|TRBJ2-6|-
TGTGCCAGCAGCCCCCAACGGACTAGCGGGACATCGGGGGCCAACGTCCTGACTTTC
CASSPQRTSGTSGANVLTF
>-|TRBV5-4|TRBJ1-6|-
TGTGCCAGCAGCCCCGAGTCTAATTCACCCCTCCACTTT
CASSPESNSPLHF
>-|TRBV2|TRBJ1-1|-
TGTGCCAGCAGACCCGGACAGATGGGGGACACTGAAGCTTTCTTT
CASRPGQMGDTEAFF
>TRBD1|TRBV11-2|TRBJ1-4|few
TGTGCCAGCAGCTTATTTCCGCAGGGGGGAACTAATGAAAAACTGTTTTTT
CASSLFPQGGTNEKLFF
>TRBD1|TRBV27|TRBJ1-1|-
TGTGCCAGCAGTTTCCGTCACATGCCGGGACAGGGCGGGTCTGAAGCTTTCTTT
CASSFRHMPGQGGSEAFF
>-|TRBV7-3|TRBJ2-3|-
TGTGCCAGCAGCTTACAGGGGCCATTAACAGATACGCAGTATTTT
CASSLQGPLTDTQYF
>TRBD1|TRBV29-1|TRBJ2-7|once
TGCAGCGTAGCCGGACAGGGCTACGAGCAGTACTTC
CSVAGQGYEQYF
>-|TRBV27|TRBJ1-2|-
TGTGCCAGCAAAAGTGGGTGGCAGGCCGGGAGGTATGGCTACACCTTC
CASKSGWQAGRYGYTF
>-|TRBV25-1|TRBJ1-5|once
TGTGCCAGCAGTCTCGGTTCCCATCAGCCCCAGCATTTT
CASSLGSHQPQHF
>TRBD2|TRBV7-6|TRBJ2-7|once
TGTGCCAGCAGCTTAGCCCCGCCCGTAAATAGACTAGCGGGAGATCAAGACGAGCAGTACTTC
CASSLAPPVNRLAGDQDEQYF
>-|TRBV30|TRBJ1-2|-
TGTGCCTGGAGTGTCTCTTCGGTAGTCACCTTC
CAWSVSSVVTF
>TRBD2|TRBV11-3|TRBJ2-1|few
TGTGCCAGCAGCTTAGGGAGAAGGACTAGCGGGGAGGGCTCCTACAATGAGCAGTTCTTC
CASSLGRRTSGEGSYNEQFF
>-|TRBV27|TRBJ1-1|-
TGTGCCAGCAGTTTCCTCTATCCCCGGACAGACTTGAACACTGAAGCTTTCTTT
CASSFLYPRTDLNTEAFF
>-|TRBV20-1|TRBJ1-3|-
TGCAGTGCTAGTAACAGGAACCCCTCTGGAAACACCATATATTTT
CSASNRNPSGNTIYF
>TRBD2|TRBV11-2|TRBJ2-1|-
TGTGCCAGCAGCTTCGGACTAGCGGGGGGGCTATTGGATGAGCAGTTCTTC
CASSFGLAGGLLDEQFF
>-|TRBV2|TRBJ1-6|-
TGTGCCAGCAGTGAACGACGAGGGAGCTCCTATAATTCACCCCTCCACTTT
CASSERRGSSYNSPLHF
>TRBD1|TRBV3-1/TRBV3-2|TRBJ2-1|-
TGTGCCAGCAGCCAACCTAGTCCCGGGACAGGTCCTAGGTACAATGAGCAGTTCTTC
CASSQPSPGTGPRYNEQFF
>-|TRBV7-3|TRBJ1-5|-
TGTGCCAGCAGCTTAATGGGGGGGGATCAGCCCCAGCATTTT
CASSLMGGDQPQHF
>-|TRBV21-1|TRBJ1-5|-
TGTGCCAGCAGCAAGCAATTGCAGAAATCAGGGCCCAATCAGCCCCAGCATTTT
CASSKQLQKSGPNQPQHF
>TRBD2|TRBV7-3|TRBJ2-1|-
TGTGCCAGCAGCCTAAATAGCGGGAGAAGGGATGAGCAGTTCTTC
CASSLNSGRRDEQFF
>-|TRBV28|TRBJ1-2|-
TGTGCCAGCACCATGGGGGGGCCCCGAAGCTCTAACTATGGCTACACCTTC
CASTMGGPRSSNYGYTF
>TRBD1|TRBV28|TRBJ1-5|-
TGTGCCAGCAGTTACGGACAGGGCAATCAGCCCCAGCATTTT
CASSYGQGNQPQHF
>TRBD1|TRBV6-5|TRBJ1-2|-
TGTGCCAGCATCCTCAATACAGGGGTCGCCTATGGCTACACCTTC
CASILNTGVAYGYTF
>-|TRBV28|TRBJ2-7|-
TGTGCCAGCAGTTTATCAGCCGGCGGCTCCTACGAGCAGTACTTC
CASSLSAGGSYEQYF
>TRBD2|TRBV11-3|TRBJ2-5|few
TGTGCCAGCAGCTTAAGGTCTAGCGGGACTTCTCAAGCGACCCAGTACTTC
CASSLRSSGTSQATQYF
>-|TRBV9|TRBJ1-3|-
TGTGCCAGCAGCGCGACCGGGACTTCAGTCTCTGGAAACACCATATATTTT
CASSATGTSVSGNTIYF
>-|TRBV6-5|TRBJ1-1|-
TGTGCCAGCAGTTCTGGACTCATCAGTAAAGCTTTCTTT
CASSSGLISKAFF
>-|TRBV28|TRBJ2-3|-
TGTGCCAGCAGTGCCGCGATAGTCCTAACCGGGGCAGATACGCAGTATTTT
CASSAAIVLTGADTQYF
>-|TRBV14|TRBJ1-4|-
TGTGCCAGCAGCCCCGGCGGGGATGTATTAACTAATGAAAAACTGTTTTTT
CASSPGGDVLTNEKLFF
>TRBD1|TRBV28|TRBJ2-7|-
TGTGCCAGCAGGTCTGCCGGGACAGGGGCCTACGAGCAGTACTTC
CASRSAGTGAYEQYF
>-|TRBV21-1|TRBJ1-5|few
TGTGCCAGCAGGTTTGTCGACAGGCGTACAGGCTATAGCAATCAGCCCCAGCATTTT
CASRFVDRRTGYSNQPQHF
>TRBD1|TRBV18|TRBJ2-3|-
TGTGCCAGCGTACCGACAGGGGCAGATACGCAGTATTTT
CASVPTGADTQYF
>-|TRBV5-1|TRBJ2-3|-
TGCGCCAGCAGCTTGGCCACACAGTACACAGATACGCAGTATTTT
CASSLATQYTDTQYF
>TRBD1|TRBV6-4|TRBJ2-3|-
TGTGCCAGCAGTCGACAGGGGGCAGGTCGGGATACGCAGTATTTT
CASSRQGAGRDTQYF
>-|TRBV2|TRBJ1-6|-
TGTGCCAGCAGTGATACAGGGTCGCGTTCACCCCTCCACTTT
CASSDTGSRSPLHF